The clone carrying this T cell receptor (beta chain) appeared a few times. Its antigen is not identified. This entry belongs to a study of T cell repertoires in cytomegalovirus infection. Study as a whole: HLA-B-restricted CMV epitopes that are well studied, plus recently identified HLA-C-restricted ones, were used by the study. Signatures in public TCR beta sequences pointed to both CMV infection and matching HLA type. Study findings and constraints: In two of eight donors, the top clonotype was HLA-C-restricted CMV-specific. Totalled public TCR beta family frequency picked out people who carried CMV plus the relevant HLA.

The CDR3 is 13 amino acids. With 8 bases removed from V and 3 bases from J, the gap between germline ends came to 14 bases. Germline lookup yields CDR1 SQVTM and CDR2 ANQGSEA. MiXCR, applied by TCRdb to the reads, yields one record per CDR3 protein. This table has around 800,000 distinct CDR3 sequences, approximately 32% appearing once. The chain joins TRBV29-1 to TRBJ2-1; perhaps TRBD2 as D (5 bases). The sequenced sample was cultured CD8+ T cells from PBMCs, obtained from culture after CMV antigen stimulation. This TCR came from a human donor in good health (CMV status not recorded). Some clones in this sample may be carry-over from other donors' samples. CDR3 nucleotide sequence: TGCAGCTCTCAAGACGGGGTCTACAATGAGCAGTTCTTC. It specifies CSSQDGVYNEQFF.